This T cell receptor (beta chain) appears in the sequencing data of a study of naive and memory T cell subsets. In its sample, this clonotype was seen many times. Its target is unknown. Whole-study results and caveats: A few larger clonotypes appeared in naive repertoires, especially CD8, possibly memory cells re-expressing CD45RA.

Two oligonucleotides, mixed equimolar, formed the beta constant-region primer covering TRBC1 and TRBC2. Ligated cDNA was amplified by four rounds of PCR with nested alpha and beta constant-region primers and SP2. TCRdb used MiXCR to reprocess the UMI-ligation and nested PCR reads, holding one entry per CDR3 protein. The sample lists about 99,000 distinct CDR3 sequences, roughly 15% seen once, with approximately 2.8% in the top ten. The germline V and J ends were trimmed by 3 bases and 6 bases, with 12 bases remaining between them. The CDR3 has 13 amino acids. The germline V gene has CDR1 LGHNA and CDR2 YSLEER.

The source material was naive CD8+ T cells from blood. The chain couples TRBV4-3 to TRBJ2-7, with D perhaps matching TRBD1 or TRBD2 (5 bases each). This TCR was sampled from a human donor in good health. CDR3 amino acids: CASSQTTGGEQYF. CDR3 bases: TGCGCCAGCAGCCAGACAACAGGAGGCGAGCAGTACTTC.